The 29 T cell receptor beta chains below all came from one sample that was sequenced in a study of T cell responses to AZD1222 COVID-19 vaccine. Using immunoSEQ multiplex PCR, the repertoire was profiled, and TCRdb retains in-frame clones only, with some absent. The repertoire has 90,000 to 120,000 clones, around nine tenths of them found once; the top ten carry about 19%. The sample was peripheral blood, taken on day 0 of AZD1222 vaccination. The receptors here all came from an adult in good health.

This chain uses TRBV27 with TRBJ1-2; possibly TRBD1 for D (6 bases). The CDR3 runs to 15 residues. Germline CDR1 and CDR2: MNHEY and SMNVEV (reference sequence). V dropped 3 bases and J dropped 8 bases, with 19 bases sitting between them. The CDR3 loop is CASSLSGTGQGGYTF. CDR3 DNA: TGTGCCAGCAGTTTGTCAGGAACAGGGCAGGGGGGCTACACCTTC.

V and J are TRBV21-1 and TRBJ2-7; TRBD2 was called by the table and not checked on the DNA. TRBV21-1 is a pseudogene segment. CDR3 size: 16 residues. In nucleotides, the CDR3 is TGTGCCAGCAGCAAAGGGACTAGCGGGGGGACCAACGAGCAGTACTTC. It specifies CASSKGTSGGTNEQYF.

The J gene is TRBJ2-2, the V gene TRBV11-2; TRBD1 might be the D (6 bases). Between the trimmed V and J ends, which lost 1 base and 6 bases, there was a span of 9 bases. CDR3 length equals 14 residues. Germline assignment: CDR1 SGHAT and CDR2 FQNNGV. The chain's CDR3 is CASSLASGAGELFF. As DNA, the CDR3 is TGTGCCAGCAGCTTAGCTTCAGGGGCCGGGGAGCTGTTTTTT.

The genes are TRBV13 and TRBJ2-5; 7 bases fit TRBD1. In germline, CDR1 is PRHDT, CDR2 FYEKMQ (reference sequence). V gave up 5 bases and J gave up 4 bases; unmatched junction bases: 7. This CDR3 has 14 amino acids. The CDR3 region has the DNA TGTGCCAGCAGCCTCGACAGGGACGGAGAGACCCAGTACTTC. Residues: CASSLDRDGETQYF.

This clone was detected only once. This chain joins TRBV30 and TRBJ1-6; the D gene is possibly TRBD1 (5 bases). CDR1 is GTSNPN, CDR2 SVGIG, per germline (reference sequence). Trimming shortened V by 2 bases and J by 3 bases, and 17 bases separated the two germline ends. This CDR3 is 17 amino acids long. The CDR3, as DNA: TGTGCCTGGAGTACAACCGGGACCGGGGGCTATAATTCACCCCTCCACTTT. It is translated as CAWSTTGTGGYNSPLHF.

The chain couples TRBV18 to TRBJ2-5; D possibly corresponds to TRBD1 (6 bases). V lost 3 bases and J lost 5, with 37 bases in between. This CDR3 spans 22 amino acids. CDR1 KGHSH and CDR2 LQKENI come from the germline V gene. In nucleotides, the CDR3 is TGTGCCAGCTCACCTACCCTAGTTGATCATACAGGGTTCCCAGGTGAGCGGGAGACCCAGTACTTC. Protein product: CASSPTLVDHTGFPGERETQYF.

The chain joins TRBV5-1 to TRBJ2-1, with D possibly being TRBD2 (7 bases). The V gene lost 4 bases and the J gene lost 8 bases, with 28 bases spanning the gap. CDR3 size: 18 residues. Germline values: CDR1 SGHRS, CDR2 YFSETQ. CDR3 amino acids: CASSTTSGGASFDYEQFF. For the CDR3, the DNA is TGCGCCAGCAGCACGACTAGTGGGGGGGCTTCCTTCGACTATGAGCAGTTCTTC. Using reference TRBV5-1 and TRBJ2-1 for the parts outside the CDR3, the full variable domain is KAGVTQTPRYLIKTRGQQVTLSCSPISGHRSVSWYQQTPGQGLQFLFEYFSETQRNKGNFPGRFSGRQFSNSRSEMNVSTLELGDSALYLCASSTTSGGASFDYEQFFGPGTRLTVL.

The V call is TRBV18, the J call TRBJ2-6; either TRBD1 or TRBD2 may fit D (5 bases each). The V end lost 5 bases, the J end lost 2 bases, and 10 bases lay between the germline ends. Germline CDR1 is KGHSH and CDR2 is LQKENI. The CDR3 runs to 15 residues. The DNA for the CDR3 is TGTGCCAGCTCAAATATGGGGGCTGGGGCCAACGTCCTGACTTTC. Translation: CASSNMGAGANVLTF.

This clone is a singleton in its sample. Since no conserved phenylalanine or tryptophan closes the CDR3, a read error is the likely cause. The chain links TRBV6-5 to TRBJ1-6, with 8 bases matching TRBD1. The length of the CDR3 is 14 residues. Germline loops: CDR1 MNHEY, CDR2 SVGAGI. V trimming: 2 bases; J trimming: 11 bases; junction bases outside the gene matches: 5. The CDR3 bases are TGTGCCAGCAGTTACGTACAGGGGGGCCCACCCCTCCACCTT. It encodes CASSYVQGGPPLHL.

CDR3 coding DNA: TGTGCCAGCAGCTTAACCCTTCTGAAATTTCGGGGGGGCCCTTATAATGAGCAGTTCTTC. Translation: CASSLTLLKFRGGPYNEQFF. This chain links TRBV7-3 with TRBJ2-1; 8 bases agree with TRBD2. In germline, CDR1 is SGHTA, CDR2 FQGTGA. V shed 0 bases, J shed 7 bases, and the junction held 20 bases outside the gene matches. This CDR3 has 20 amino acids.

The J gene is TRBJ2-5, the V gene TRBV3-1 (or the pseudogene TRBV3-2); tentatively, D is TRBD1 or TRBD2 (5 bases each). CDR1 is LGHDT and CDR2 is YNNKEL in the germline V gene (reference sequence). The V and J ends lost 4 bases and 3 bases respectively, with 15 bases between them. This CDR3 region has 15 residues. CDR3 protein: CASSPLWGNKETQYF. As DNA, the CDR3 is TGTGCCAGCAGCCCCCTGTGGGGGAATAAAGAGACCCAGTACTTC.

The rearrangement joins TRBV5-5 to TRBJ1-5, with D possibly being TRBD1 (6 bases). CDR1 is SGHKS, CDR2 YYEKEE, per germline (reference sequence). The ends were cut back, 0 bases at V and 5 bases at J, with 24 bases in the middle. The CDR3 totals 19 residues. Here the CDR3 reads CASSLERGARALVDQPQHF. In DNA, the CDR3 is TGTGCCAGCAGCTTGGAACGGGGGGCTAGGGCTTTGGTTGATCAGCCCCAGCATTTT.

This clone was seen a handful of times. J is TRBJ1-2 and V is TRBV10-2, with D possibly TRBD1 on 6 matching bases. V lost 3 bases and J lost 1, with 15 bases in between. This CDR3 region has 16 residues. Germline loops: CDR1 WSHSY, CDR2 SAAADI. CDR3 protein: CASSDGWGGGNYGYTF. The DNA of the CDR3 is TGCGCCAGCAGTGATGGCTGGGGAGGGGGTAACTATGGCTACACCTTC.

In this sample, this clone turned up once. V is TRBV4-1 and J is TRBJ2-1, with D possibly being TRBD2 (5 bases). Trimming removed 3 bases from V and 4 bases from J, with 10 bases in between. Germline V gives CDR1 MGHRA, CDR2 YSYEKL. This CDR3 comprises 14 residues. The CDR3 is CASSQAGLYNEQFF. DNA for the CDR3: TGCGCCAGCAGCCAGGCTGGACTGTACAATGAGCAGTTCTTC.

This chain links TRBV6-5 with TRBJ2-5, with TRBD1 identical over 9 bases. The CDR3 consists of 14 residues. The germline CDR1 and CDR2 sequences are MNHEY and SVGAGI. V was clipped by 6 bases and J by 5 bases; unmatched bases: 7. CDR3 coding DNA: TGTGCCAGCAGGCGGACAGGGGATCGGGAGACCCAGTACTTC. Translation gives CASRRTGDRETQYF.

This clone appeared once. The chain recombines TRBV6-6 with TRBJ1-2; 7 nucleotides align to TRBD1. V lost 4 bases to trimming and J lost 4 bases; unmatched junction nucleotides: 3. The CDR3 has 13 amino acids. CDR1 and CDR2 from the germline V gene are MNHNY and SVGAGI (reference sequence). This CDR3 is CASSSQGTYGYTF. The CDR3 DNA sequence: TGTGCCAGCAGTTCACAGGGGACCTATGGCTACACCTTC.

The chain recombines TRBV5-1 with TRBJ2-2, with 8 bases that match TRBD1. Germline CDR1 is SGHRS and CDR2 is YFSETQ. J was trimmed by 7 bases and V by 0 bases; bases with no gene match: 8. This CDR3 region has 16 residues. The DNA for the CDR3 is TGCGCCAGCAGCTTGGGGCAGGGGGCTCGGATCGGGGAGCTGTTTTTT. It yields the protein CASSLGQGARIGELFF.

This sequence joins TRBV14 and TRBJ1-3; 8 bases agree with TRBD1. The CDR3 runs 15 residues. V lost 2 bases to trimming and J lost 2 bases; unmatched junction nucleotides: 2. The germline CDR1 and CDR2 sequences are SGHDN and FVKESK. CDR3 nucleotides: TGTGCCAGCAGCCAACAACAGGGGGCTGGAAACACCATATATTTT. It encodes CASSQQQGAGNTIYF.

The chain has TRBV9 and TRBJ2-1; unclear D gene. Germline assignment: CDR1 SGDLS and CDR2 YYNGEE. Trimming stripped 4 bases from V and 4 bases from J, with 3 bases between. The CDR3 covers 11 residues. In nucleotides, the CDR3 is TGTGCCAGCAGCTTGTACAATGAGCAGTTCTTC. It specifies CASSLYNEQFF. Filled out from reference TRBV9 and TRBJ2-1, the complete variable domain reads DSGVTQTPKHLITATGQRVTLRCSPRSGDLSVYWYQQSLDQGLQFLIQYYNGEERAKGNILERFSAQQFPDLHSELNLSSLELGDSALYFCASSLYNEQFFGPGTRLTVL.

The CDR3 DNA follows: TGTGCCAGTAGTTTTTCCACAAACCGACAGGGGCGGTCCCGGTCCGGGGAGCTGTTTTTT. Encoded protein: CASSFSTNRQGRSRSGELFF. The chain joins TRBV19 to TRBJ2-2; 8 bases line up with TRBD1. The CDR3 extends over 20 amino acids. Germline values: CDR1 LNHDA, CDR2 SQIVND (reference sequence). The J segment lost 6 bases and the V segment lost 5 bases, leaving 23 bases of the junction unmatched. Looking up the rest from reference TRBV19 and TRBJ2-2 gives the full variable domain: DGGITQSPKYLFRKEGQNVTLSCEQNLNHDAMYWYRQDPGQGLRLIYYSQIVNDFQKGDIAEGYSVSREKKESFPLTVTSAQKNPTAFYLCASSFSTNRQGRSRSGELFFGEGSRLTVL.

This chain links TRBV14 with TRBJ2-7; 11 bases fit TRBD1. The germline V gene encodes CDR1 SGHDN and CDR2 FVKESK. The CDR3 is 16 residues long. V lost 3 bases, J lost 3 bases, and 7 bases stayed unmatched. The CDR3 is CASSHLPGQGVYEQYF. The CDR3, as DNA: TGTGCCAGCAGCCACCTACCGGGACAGGGGGTCTACGAGCAGTACTTC. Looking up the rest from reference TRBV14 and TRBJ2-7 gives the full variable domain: EAGVTQFPSHSVIEKGQTVTLRCDPISGHDNLYWYRRVMGKEIKFLLHFVKESKQDESGMPNNRFLAERTGGTYSTLKVQPAELEDSGVYFCASSHLPGQGVYEQYFGPGTRLTVT.

Here the CDR3 DNA reads TGTGCCAGCAGCACTCACATTAGCGGTTACAATGAGCAGTTCTTC. This gives the protein CASSTHISGYNEQFF. The chain combines TRBV7-2 with TRBJ2-1, with TRBD2 as a possible D gene (6 bases). CDR3 length: 15 amino acids. Germline V gene sequence: CDR1 SGHTA, CDR2 FQGNSA. The ends were cut back, 5 bases at V and 4 bases at J, with 15 bases in the middle.

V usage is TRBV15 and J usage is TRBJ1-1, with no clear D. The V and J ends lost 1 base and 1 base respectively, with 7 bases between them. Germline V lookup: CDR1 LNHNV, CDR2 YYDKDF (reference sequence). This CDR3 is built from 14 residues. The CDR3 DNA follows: TGTGCCACCAGCAGAGTGCAGGAGAACACTGAAGCTTTCTTT. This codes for CATSRVQENTEAFF.

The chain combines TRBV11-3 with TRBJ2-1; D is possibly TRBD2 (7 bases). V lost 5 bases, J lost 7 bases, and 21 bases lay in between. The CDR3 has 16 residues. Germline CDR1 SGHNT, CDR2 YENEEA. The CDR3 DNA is TGTGCCAGCAGCAGAGCCCGGGGGGCGGTGTGGAATGAGCAGTTCTTC. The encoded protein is CASSRARGAVWNEQFF.

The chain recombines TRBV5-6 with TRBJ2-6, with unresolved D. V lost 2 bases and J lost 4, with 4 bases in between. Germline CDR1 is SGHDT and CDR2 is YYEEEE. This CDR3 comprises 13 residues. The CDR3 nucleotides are TGTGCCAGCAGCTTCCGGGGGGCCAACGTCCTGACTTTC. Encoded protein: CASSFRGANVLTF.

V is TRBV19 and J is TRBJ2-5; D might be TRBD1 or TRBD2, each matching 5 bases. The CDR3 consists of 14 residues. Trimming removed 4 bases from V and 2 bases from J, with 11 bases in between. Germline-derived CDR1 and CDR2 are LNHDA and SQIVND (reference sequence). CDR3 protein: CASSTRDGQETQYF. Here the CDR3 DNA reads TGTGCCAGTAGTACCCGGGACGGTCAAGAGACCCAGTACTTC.

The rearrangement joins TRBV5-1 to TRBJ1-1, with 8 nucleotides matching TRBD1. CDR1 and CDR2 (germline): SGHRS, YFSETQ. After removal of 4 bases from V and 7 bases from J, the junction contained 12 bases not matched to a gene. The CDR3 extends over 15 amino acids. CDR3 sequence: CASSGRGTGWGEAFF. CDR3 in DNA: TGCGCCAGCAGCGGGCGCGGGACAGGATGGGGTGAAGCTTTCTTT.

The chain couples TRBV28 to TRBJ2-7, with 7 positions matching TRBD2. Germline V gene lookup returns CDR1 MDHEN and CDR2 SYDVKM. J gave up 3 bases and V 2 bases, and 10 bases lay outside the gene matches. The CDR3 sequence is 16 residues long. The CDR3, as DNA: TGTGCCAGCAGTTTACGCCTAGTGGGGGGGTACTACGAGCAGTACTTC. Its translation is CASSLRLVGGYYEQYF.

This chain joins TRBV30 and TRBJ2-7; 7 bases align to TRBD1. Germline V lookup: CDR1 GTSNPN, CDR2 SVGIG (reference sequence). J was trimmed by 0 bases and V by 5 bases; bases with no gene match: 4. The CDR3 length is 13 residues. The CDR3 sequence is CAWCWDSSYEQYF. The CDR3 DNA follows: TGTGCCTGGTGCTGGGACAGCTCCTACGAGCAGTACTTC.